The 13 T cell receptor beta chains in this list originate from one sample, sequenced in a study of a mutant IDH1 vaccine in newly diagnosed glioma. No antigen is known for these receptors. Repertoires were generated with immunoSEQ multiplex PCR, while TCRdb's copy carries only in-frame clones and drops some. The repertoire consists of about 90,000 clones, with about nine tenths occurring once and the leading ten covering 0.7% to 0.95%. Described time point: week 47, end of study. Doses consisted of 300 ug of mutant IDH1 20-mer peptide each, paired with topical imiquimod. The material was PBMCs, obtained from a glioma patient whose treatment included an IDH1 peptide vaccine. The receptors stem from a woman aged 50 to 65 with glioma.

The rearrangement joins TRBV7-9 to TRBJ1-2; 8 nucleotides align to TRBD1. There are 14 residues in the CDR3. V trimming: 5 bases; J trimming: 7 bases; junction bases outside the gene matches: 9. Germline V CDR1 and CDR2: SEHNR, FQNEAQ (reference sequence). CDR3 protein: CASSPSGGKVGYTF. DNA for the CDR3: TGTGCCAGCAGCCCTTCAGGGGGCAAGGTTGGCTACACCTTC. The full variable domain, with the rest looked up from reference TRBV7-9 and TRBJ1-2, is DTGVSQNPRHKITKRGQNVTFRCDPISEHNRLYWYRQTLGQGPEFLTYFQNEAQLEKSRLLSDRFSAERPKGSFSTLEIQRTEQGDSAMYLCASSPSGGKVGYTFGSGTRLTVV.

The chain uses TRBV5-6 and TRBJ1-2; D is possibly TRBD1 (5 bases). The CDR3 spans 15 residues. In germline, CDR1 is SGHDT, CDR2 YYEEEE. Deletions cut 2 bases from V and 0 bases from J, with 11 bases between. The CDR3 sequence is CASSLDRGTNYGYTF. CDR3 sequence (DNA): TGTGCCAGCAGCTTAGACAGAGGTACTAACTATGGCTACACCTTC.

This rearrangement joins TRBV9 to TRBJ2-7; TRBD1 agrees at 8 bases. V trimming: 0 bases; J trimming: 5 bases; junction bases outside the gene matches: 7. CDR1 is SGDLS and CDR2 is YYNGEE in the germline V gene. The CDR3 loop spans 15 amino acids. In DNA form, the CDR3 reads TGTGCCAGCAGCGTAGCACCCGACAGGGGTGACGAGCAGTACTTC. Its translation: CASSVAPDRGDEQYF.

The chain recombines TRBV18 with TRBJ2-3; D might be TRBD2 (5 bases). The CDR3 runs to 15 residues. Germline values: CDR1 KGHSH, CDR2 LQKENI. The ends were cut back, 0 bases at V and 1 base at J, with 8 bases in the middle. The CDR3 here is CASSPPSVGTDTQYF. CDR3 sequence (DNA): TGTGCCAGCTCACCACCTAGCGTCGGCACAGATACGCAGTATTTT.

This CDR3 is CASSGSLSYNEQFF. The CDR3, as DNA: TGTGCCAGCTCGGGGAGCTTATCCTACAATGAGCAGTTCTTC. This chain uses TRBV7-8 with TRBJ2-1; possible D gene TRBD2, 5 bases. The CDR3 contains 14 residues. Germline V gene sequence: CDR1 SGHVS, CDR2 FQNEAQ. V lost 8 bases and J 1 base, leaving 12 bases between the germline ends.

The V gene is TRBV5-1, the J gene TRBJ2-5, with unresolved D. This CDR3 spans 13 amino acids. With 0 bases removed from V and 4 bases from J, the gap between germline ends came to 7 bases. The germline gives CDR1 SGHRS, CDR2 YFSETQ. CDR3 in DNA: TGCGCCAGCAGCTTGGCTGGACGAGAGACCCAGTACTTC. It specifies CASSLAGRETQYF.

The rearrangement links TRBV6-5 to TRBJ2-5; D remains unclear. Germline loops: CDR1 MNHEY, CDR2 SVGAGI. This CDR3 spans 14 amino acids. V was cut by 0 bases and J by 7 bases, with 12 bases left in between. This chain's CDR3 is CASSYSGISGTQYF. The CDR3 DNA is TGTGCCAGCAGTTACTCTGGCATCTCCGGGACCCAGTACTTC.

The chain has TRBV19 and TRBJ2-1, with 7 bases aligning to TRBD1. The germline V gene encodes CDR1 LNHDA and CDR2 SQIVND (reference sequence). The junction had 10 bases not matched to a gene; V was cut back by 6 bases and J by 2 bases. The CDR3 extends over 16 amino acids. CDR3 amino acids: CASSLVGDRAYNEQFF. The CDR3 DNA reads as TGTGCCAGTAGCCTAGTGGGGGACAGAGCCTACAATGAGCAGTTCTTC.

The rearrangement uses TRBV25-1 and TRBJ2-3, with D perhaps TRBD1 (5 bases). The V and J ends lost 4 bases and 6 bases respectively, with 11 bases between them. The CDR3 consists of 13 residues. From germline, CDR1 is MGHDK and CDR2 SYGVNS. CDR3 sequence reads: CASSAPGIDTQYF. The CDR3 DNA reads TGTGCCAGCAGTGCGCCAGGGATTGATACGCAGTATTTT.

The rearrangement joins TRBV5-1 to TRBJ2-7, with D maybe TRBD2 (6 bases). V lost 2 bases and J lost 6, with 18 bases in between. There are 15 residues in the CDR3. The germline V gene encodes CDR1 SGHRS and CDR2 YFSETQ. This CDR3 is CASSFGDAWDSEQYF. CDR3 bases: TGCGCCAGCAGCTTTGGGGATGCCTGGGACTCCGAGCAGTACTTC.

In its sample, this clone was seen once. The rearrangement joins TRBV6-5 to TRBJ1-5; D is unclear. This CDR3 comprises 13 residues. CDR1 and CDR2 (germline): MNHEY, SVGAGI. Trimming took off 4 bases at V and 5 bases at J, with 9 bases between the two ends. This chain's CDR3 is CASSSNPDQPQHF. The CDR3 coding sequence is TGTGCCAGCAGTTCCAACCCCGATCAGCCCCAGCATTTT.

The rearrangement joins TRBV6-1 to TRBJ1-5, with D unclear. V was clipped by 6 bases and J by 5 bases, with 8 bases between them. This CDR3 comprises 12 residues. Per germline, CDR1 MNHNS and CDR2 SASEGT. The CDR3 loop is CASRDLHQPQHF. As DNA, the CDR3 is TGTGCCAGCAGGGACCTCCATCAGCCCCAGCATTTT.

For this clone: The same CDR3 can be traced to other DNA sequences in this sample. The rearrangement joins TRBV7-9 to TRBJ1-2; no clear D gene. The CDR3 contains 13 residues. The germline V and J ends were trimmed by 3 bases and 4 bases, with 9 bases remaining between them. Germline CDR1 reads SEHNR; CDR2 reads FQNEAQ (reference sequence). Here the CDR3 DNA reads TGTGCCAGCAGCTTGTCCAGAGTCTATGGCTACACCTTC. Its translation: CASSLSRVYGYTF.